Each of the 32 T cell receptor beta chains below was sequenced from the same sample in a study of shared clonotypes between healthy human individuals. Assay used: immunoSEQ multiplex PCR; TCRdb lists only in-frame clones, some missing. The sample carries approximately 2.5 million clones, approximately 90% recorded once. Material: naive CD4+ T cells sorted from blood. Indicated subset: CD45RA+ positively selected. Receptors were obtained from a man younger than 35 in good health.

The rearrangement uses TRBV15 and TRBJ1-5; D is ambiguous. Germline assignment: CDR1 LNHNV and CDR2 YYDKDF (reference sequence). The CDR3 runs 12 residues. The V end was cut by 1 base, the J end by 4 bases, with 2 bases between. CDR3 DNA: TGTGCCACCAGCAGAGTTAATCAGCCCCAGCATTTT. Protein product: CATSRVNQPQHF.

This chain links TRBV5-4 with TRBJ2-3; 15 nucleotides agree with TRBD2. The CDR3 runs 17 residues. Germline V gives CDR1 SGHNT, CDR2 YYREEE (reference sequence). V dropped 4 bases and J dropped 6; count of bases not matched to a gene: 9. The DNA for the CDR3 is TGTGCCAGCAGCCGCCGGACTAGCGGGGGGGCCGGGGATACGCAGTATTTT. Translating gives CASSRRTSGGAGDTQYF.

CDR3 residues: CASSRRAGTSDWETQYF. In nucleotides, the CDR3 is TGTGCCAGCAGCCGAAGGGCCGGGACTAGTGACTGGGAGACCCAGTACTTC. This chain uses TRBV6-4 with TRBJ2-5, with 8 bases matching TRBD2. Germline CDR1 reads MRHNA; CDR2 reads SNTAGT. Trimming took 6 bases from V and 5 from J; bases not matched to a gene: 17. The CDR3 has 17 residues.

The chain joins TRBV7-2 to TRBJ1-4, with TRBD1 matching over 8 bases. V was pared by 5 bases and J by 4 bases, with 3 bases of the junction left unmatched. Germline V gene lookup returns CDR1 SGHTA and CDR2 FQGNSA. The CDR3 extends over 14 amino acids. The CDR3 protein is CASSQDRVNEKLFF. For the CDR3, the DNA is TGTGCCAGCAGCCAGGACAGGGTTAATGAAAAACTGTTTTTT.

This clone was seen once. Other DNA sequences of this sample code for an identical CDR3. CDR3 sequence: CASSGTGVGEQYF. CDR3 in DNA: TGTGCCAGCAGTGGGACAGGGGTTGGCGAGCAGTACTTC. The genes are TRBV2 and TRBJ2-7, with 9 bases aligning to TRBD1. The CDR3 spans 13 residues. CDR1 and CDR2 (germline): SNHLY, FYNNEI. The V segment lost 4 bases and the J segment 6 bases; nucleotides outside the gene matches: 4.

CDR3 residues: CASSRQGGRYEQYF. The CDR3 DNA follows: TGTGCCAGCAGTAGACAGGGGGGGAGGTACGAGCAGTACTTC. The genes are TRBV6-5 and TRBJ2-7; 9 bases are a match to TRBD1. The germline V gene has CDR1 MNHEY and CDR2 SVGAGI. J was trimmed by 4 bases and V by 5 bases; bases with no gene match: 6. The CDR3 totals 14 residues.

This clone was seen a few times. Other DNA sequences in the same sample also yield this CDR3. This rearrangement joins TRBV10-3 to TRBJ1-5; 11 bases are shared with TRBD1. With 6 bases clipped from V and 6 bases from J, the junction kept 1 base outside the gene matches. Germline CDR1 reads ENHRY; CDR2 reads SYGVKD. The CDR3 spans 13 residues. This CDR3 reads CAIRGQGAQPQHF. The DNA of the CDR3 is TGTGCCATCAGAGGACAGGGGGCTCAGCCCCAGCATTTT.

Details on this clone: Other DNA sequences in this sample translate to the same CDR3. The rearrangement links TRBV5-1 to TRBJ2-5; D uncertain. In germline, CDR1 is SGHRS, CDR2 YFSETQ. The V gene lost 0 bases and the J gene lost 2 bases, with 8 bases spanning the gap. The CDR3 length is 14 residues. This CDR3 is CASSLGTEQETQYF. The DNA for the CDR3 is TGCGCCAGCAGCTTGGGGACGGAGCAAGAGACCCAGTACTTC.

The chain has TRBV29-1 and TRBJ2-3; D is tentatively TRBD1 or TRBD2 (5 bases each). The CDR3 extends over 13 amino acids. Germline assignment: CDR1 SQVTM and CDR2 ANQGSEA. Trimming removed 3 bases at V and 5 bases at J, with 12 bases between. The CDR3 nucleotides read TGCAGCGTTGACCAGGGAGTTGGAGATACGCAGTATTTT. Translated: CSVDQGVGDTQYF.

The count of this clone is one. The CDR3 DNA follows: TGTGCCAGCATAAACGGGGTGAATGAGCAGTTCTTC. Protein sequence: CASINGVNEQFF. The chain employs TRBV6-5 and TRBJ2-1; a possible D gene is TRBD2 (5 bases). Trimming shortened V by 7 bases and J by 7 bases, and 11 bases separated the two germline ends. The CDR3 has 12 amino acids. The germline CDR1 and CDR2 sequences are MNHEY and SVGAGI.

This rearrangement joins TRBV5-4 to TRBJ2-5; 13 bases fit TRBD2. Germline V CDR1 and CDR2: SGHNT, YYREEE (reference sequence). The V segment lost 4 bases and the J segment 5 bases; nucleotides outside the gene matches: 8. The CDR3 sequence is 16 residues long. For the CDR3, the DNA is TGTGCCAGCAGCCTACTAGCGGGGGGGCCGGGGGAGACCCAGTACTTC. Protein: CASSLLAGGPGETQYF.

The chain uses TRBV5-1 and TRBJ2-2; 14 bases match TRBD2. V dropped 0 bases and J dropped 7; count of bases not matched to a gene: 5. The CDR3 loop spans 17 amino acids. CDR1 is SGHRS, CDR2 YFSETQ, per germline. For the CDR3, the DNA is TGCGCCAGCAGCTTGGGACTAGCGGGAGGGCCAGGCGGGGAGCTGTTTTTT. The encoded protein is CASSLGLAGGPGGELFF. Based on the CDR3 plus reference TRBV5-1 and TRBJ2-2, the full variable domain is KAGVTQTPRYLIKTRGQQVTLSCSPISGHRSVSWYQQTPGQGLQFLFEYFSETQRNKGNFPGRFSGRQFSNSRSEMNVSTLELGDSALYLCASSLGLAGGPGGELFFGEGSRLTVL.

This chain joins TRBV4-3 and TRBJ2-7; maybe TRBD1 (5 bases). Germline V gives CDR1 LGHNA, CDR2 YSLEER. The V and J ends lost 0 bases and 1 base respectively, with 10 bases between them. The CDR3 length is 15 residues. The CDR3 DNA is TGCGCCAGCAGCCAAGAACATCAGGGTTCCTACGAGCAGTACTTC. Amino acid sequence: CASSQEHQGSYEQYF.

This clone was seen once. This sequence joins TRBV11-3 and TRBJ2-2; 7 bases line up with TRBD2. The germline gives CDR1 SGHNT, CDR2 YENEEA. This CDR3 region has 17 residues. Losses at the gene ends were 4 bases for V and 2 bases for J; bases not matched to a gene: 10. CDR3: CASSSRASGFNTGELFF. The CDR3 DNA sequence: TGTGCCAGCAGCTCTCGGGCTAGCGGTTTTAACACCGGGGAGCTGTTTTTT.

The chain uses TRBV10-3 and TRBJ1-1; 7 nucleotides agree with TRBD1. The trim removed 2 bases at V and 6 bases at J, leaving 3 bases unmatched. Germline lookup yields CDR1 ENHRY and CDR2 SYGVKD. The CDR3 is 13 amino acids. CDR3 nucleotides: TGTGCCATCAGTGAGAACAGGGGAGCTGAAGCTTTCTTT. This codes for CAISENRGAEAFF.

The CDR3 reads CASTLAGEITGNTIYF. The CDR3 coding sequence is TGTGCCAGCACCCTGGCAGGCGAAATCACTGGAAACACCATATATTTT. This chain links TRBV7-8 with TRBJ1-3; D not resolved. CDR3 length equals 16 residues. Deletions cut 7 bases from V and 2 bases from J, with 18 bases between. The V gene's germline CDR1 is SGHVS and CDR2 FQNEAQ.

The genes are TRBV5-1 and TRBJ2-7, with TRBD2 as a possible D gene (5 bases). V lost 3 bases, J lost 6 bases, and 13 bases lay in between. Germline V gives CDR1 SGHRS, CDR2 YFSETQ. The CDR3 has 13 amino acids. The CDR3 is CASSSGSGGEQYF. The DNA for the CDR3 is TGCGCCAGCAGCTCGGGGTCTGGAGGCGAGCAGTACTTC. Complete variable domain (other parts from reference TRBV5-1 and TRBJ2-7): KAGVTQTPRYLIKTRGQQVTLSCSPISGHRSVSWYQQTPGQGLQFLFEYFSETQRNKGNFPGRFSGRQFSNSRSEMNVSTLELGDSALYLCASSSGSGGEQYFGPGTRLTVT.

A word on this clone: This sample includes further DNA sequences coding for the same CDR3. V gene TRBV18 combines with J gene TRBJ2-7; D is undetermined. CDR3 length: 12 amino acids. The ends were cut back, 4 bases at V and 0 bases at J, with 4 bases in the middle. The germline CDR1 and CDR2 sequences are KGHSH and LQKENI. The chain's CDR3 is CASSLSSYEQYF. The CDR3 DNA reads as TGTGCCAGCTCACTCTCCTCCTACGAGCAGTACTTC. The full variable domain, with the rest looked up from reference TRBV18 and TRBJ2-7, is NAGVMQNPRHLVRRRGQEARLRCSPMKGHSHVYWYRQLPEEGLKFMVYLQKENIIDESGMPKERFSAEFPKEGPSILRIQQVVRGDSAAYFCASSLSSYEQYFGPGTRLTVT.

The chain carries TRBV5-1 and TRBJ1-5; D ambiguous. Trimming left V 6 bases short and J 2 bases short, with 21 bases between. CDR1 and CDR2 (germline): SGHRS, YFSETQ. The CDR3 sequence is 17 residues long. CDR3: CASKIGGSGSGNQPQHF. In DNA, the CDR3 is TGCGCCAGCAAAATTGGTGGTTCCGGCAGCGGCAATCAGCCCCAGCATTTT.

The chain recombines TRBV4-1 with TRBJ1-6; D uncertain. V lost 1 base, J lost 7 bases, and 17 bases lay in between. The germline gives CDR1 MGHRA, CDR2 YSYEKL. This CDR3 comprises 17 residues. In DNA form, the CDR3 reads TGCGCCAGCAGCCAAGTTCGGTTCCAGGACGGGAATTCACCCCTCCACTTT. Protein product: CASSQVRFQDGNSPLHF.

The chain links TRBV5-8 to TRBJ1-2, with D unclear. Germline V gives CDR1 SGHTS, CDR2 YDEGEE. The CDR3 is made up of 13 amino acids. V lost 5 bases and J lost 5, with 13 bases in between. CDR3 amino acids: CASSFDSGYGYTF. DNA of the CDR3: TGTGCCAGCAGTTTCGATTCGGGATATGGCTACACCTTC.

The chain joins TRBV6-5 to TRBJ2-5; D not certain. The germline CDR1 and CDR2 sequences are MNHEY and SVGAGI. The CDR3 contains 11 residues. V lost 8 bases and J 5 bases, leaving 9 bases between the germline ends. CDR3 coding DNA: TGTGCCAGCCTCTCACGGGAGACCCAGTACTTC. Its protein is CASLSRETQYF.

CDR3 DNA sequence: TGTGCCTGGAGTGGACAGTCATCTCAGCCCCAGCATTTT. Translation: CAWSGQSSQPQHF. This rearrangement joins TRBV30 to TRBJ1-5, with TRBD1 as a possible D gene (5 bases). From germline, CDR1 is GTSNPN and CDR2 SVGIG (reference sequence). The CDR3 spans 13 residues. Trimming left V 1 base short and J 6 bases short, with 10 bases between.

This chain connects TRBV5-4 to TRBJ2-3, with 12 nucleotides matching TRBD2. V trimming: 4 bases; J trimming: 8 bases; junction bases outside the gene matches: 11. The CDR3 length is 16 residues. Germline values: CDR1 SGHNT, CDR2 YYREEE (reference sequence). DNA of the CDR3: TGTGCCAGCAGCACCCGGACTAGCGGGATCATTGTTACGCAGTATTTT. It translates to CASSTRTSGIIVTQYF.

The V gene is TRBV14, the J gene TRBJ1-6; no reliable D call. Looked up from germline, CDR1 is SGHDN and CDR2 is FVKESK. The V and J ends lost 3 bases and 10 bases respectively, with 7 bases between them. The CDR3 spans 12 residues. The CDR3 region is CASSQQNSPLHF. CDR3 nucleotide sequence: TGTGCCAGCAGCCAGCAAAACTCACCCCTCCACTTT.

The genes are TRBV5-1 and TRBJ1-6; 8 bases line up with TRBD1. V lost 4 bases, J lost 7 bases, and 4 bases stayed unmatched. The CDR3 loop spans 14 amino acids. Germline CDR1 SGHRS, CDR2 YFSETQ. CDR3 sequence (DNA): TGCGCCAGCAGCGGACAGGGAAGGAATTCACCCCTCCACTTT. It translates to CASSGQGRNSPLHF. Full variable domain (rest looked up from reference TRBV5-1 and TRBJ1-6): KAGVTQTPRYLIKTRGQQVTLSCSPISGHRSVSWYQQTPGQGLQFLFEYFSETQRNKGNFPGRFSGRQFSNSRSEMNVSTLELGDSALYLCASSGQGRNSPLHFGNGTRLTVT.

This clone was seen once. This sequence joins TRBV7-9 and TRBJ2-4; D not resolved. CDR1 SEHNR and CDR2 FQNEAQ come from the germline V gene (reference sequence). This CDR3 comprises 16 residues. Trimming cost V 1 base and J 1 base, with 11 bases left between them. CDR3 loop: CASSLGPLEAKNIQYF. The CDR3 nucleotides read TGTGCCAGCAGCTTAGGCCCCCTTGAGGCCAAAAACATTCAGTACTTC.

The chain has TRBV5-4 and TRBJ1-2; 8 bases are a match to TRBD1. The CDR3 length is 15 residues. V shed 3 bases, J shed 3 bases, and the junction held 7 bases outside the gene matches. Germline CDR1 is SGHNT and CDR2 is YYREEE (reference sequence). CDR3 region: CASSSPTGADYGYTF. The CDR3 bases are TGTGCCAGCAGCTCCCCGACAGGGGCAGACTATGGCTACACCTTC.

This clone has just a few counts. This CDR3 is also generated by other DNA sequences in the sample. The J gene is TRBJ1-4, the V gene TRBV30; no clear D. Germline CDR1 is GTSNPN and CDR2 is SVGIG (reference sequence). This CDR3 contains 12 residues. V lost 0 bases and J 7 bases, leaving 6 bases between the germline ends. CDR3 nucleotides: TGTGCCTGGAGTGTAACGGGTGAAAAACTGTTTTTT. It specifies CAWSVTGEKLFF.

Here the CDR3 reads CASRGDGNTIYF. The CDR3 DNA reads TGTGCCAGCAGGGGGGACGGAAACACCATATATTTT. The chain combines TRBV7-8 with TRBJ1-3; tentative D call: TRBD1 (5 bases). Trimming took off 6 bases at V and 4 bases at J, with 7 bases between the two ends. This CDR3 has 12 residues. The germline V gene encodes CDR1 SGHVS and CDR2 FQNEAQ.

This clone was counted a single time. CDR3 region: CASSLSWGQEAFF. The CDR3 nucleotides read TGCGCCAGCAGCTTGAGTTGGGGGCAGGAGGCTTTCTTT. The chain is built from TRBV5-1 and TRBJ1-1, with D possibly being TRBD1 (6 bases). Germline assignment: CDR1 SGHRS and CDR2 YFSETQ. This CDR3 comprises 13 residues. V was clipped by 1 base and J by 11 bases, with 15 bases between them. Full variable domain (outside the CDR3, taken from reference TRBV5-1 and TRBJ1-1): KAGVTQTPRYLIKTRGQQVTLSCSPISGHRSVSWYQQTPGQGLQFLFEYFSETQRNKGNFPGRFSGRQFSNSRSEMNVSTLELGDSALYLCASSLSWGQEAFFGQGTRLTVV.

This clone appeared once. J is TRBJ2-6 and V is TRBV7-9, with D perhaps TRBD1 (5 bases). V was trimmed by 7 bases and J by 4 bases, leaving 26 bases between them. This CDR3 region has 19 residues. The germline V gene has CDR1 SEHNR and CDR2 FQNEAQ (reference sequence). This CDR3 reads CASNSRLTIPQGGANVLTF. For the CDR3, the DNA is TGTGCCAGCAACTCCAGGCTTACCATACCCCAGGGAGGGGCCAACGTCCTGACTTTC.